This is a list of T cell receptor beta chains from one sample in a study of blood T cell repertoires in COVID-19. TCRdb's copy holds only in-frame clones and misses some; the assay was immunoSEQ multiplex PCR. The sample contains about 87,000 clones, more than 75% of which appear only once. The sample comprised peripheral blood. The source is a man between 35 and 55 years old with acute or convalescent COVID-19. The CDR3 runs from the conserved cysteine through the conserved F or W. Each record gives: CDR3 length, J gene, V gene, CDR3 protein.

length: 16
J: TRBJ1-2
V: TRBV5-4
CDR3: CASSPQGLPAHYGYTF

length: 13
J: TRBJ2-1
V: TRBV24-1
CDR3: CATSGSGRNEQFF

length: 14
J: TRBJ1-6
V: TRBV30
CDR3: CAWRRVEGGSPLHF

length: 17
J: TRBJ1-3
V: TRBV10-3
CDR3: CAISEFGGTSSGNTIYF

length: 15
J: TRBJ2-1
V: TRBV30
CDR3: CAWSVQAGLNNEQFF

length: 15
J: TRBJ2-1
V: TRBV7-2
CDR3: CASSLGPGKYNEQFF

length: 16
J: TRBJ2-5
V: TRBV10-3
CDR3: CAISGGSGGNQETQYF

length: 13
J: TRBJ2-5
V: TRBV12-3/TRBV12-4
CDR3: CASRRQGGETQYF

length: 15
J: TRBJ1-1
V: TRBV7-8
CDR3: CASSLVRQPNTEAFF

length: 14
J: TRBJ2-5
V: TRBV6-5
CDR3: CASIPGQVKETQYF

length: 17
J: TRBJ2-6
V: TRBV5-1
CDR3: CASSLSDGLSGANVLTF

length: 14
J: TRBJ2-7
V: TRBV5-1
CDR3: CASSPGTRRYEQYF

length: 16
J: TRBJ2-2
V: TRBV9
CDR3: CASSALLAGGSGELFF

length: 15
J: TRBJ1-2
V: TRBV6-6
CDR3: CASTTYRATNYGYTF

length: 14
J: TRBJ2-2
V: TRBV10-3
CDR3: CAISLAENTGELFF

length: 14
J: TRBJ2-3
V: TRBV15
CDR3: CATSSAGSTDTQYF

length: 15
J: TRBJ2-5
V: TRBV6-6
CDR3: CASSSTIGEAETQYF

length: 16
J: TRBJ2-7
V: TRBV21-1
CDR3: CASSPRVGGGNNEQYF

length: 14
J: TRBJ1-6
V: TRBV27
CDR3: CASSLSRTGKNLHF

length: 14
J: TRBJ1-1
V: TRBV7-2
CDR3: CASKLGEANTEAFF

length: 16
J: TRBJ1-4
V: TRBV24-1
CDR3: CATSEGGGSTNEKLFF

length: 15
J: TRBJ1-2
V: TRBV5-1
CDR3: CASSLGPGEIEGYTF

length: 11
J: TRBJ1-1
V: TRBV20-1
CDR3: CSASVRTEAFF

length: 14
J: TRBJ2-1
V: TRBV5-4
CDR3: CASSLGDLYNEQFF

length: 15
J: TRBJ1-3
V: TRBV11-2
CDR3: CASSLAADPGNTIYF

length: 17
J: TRBJ2-3
V: TRBV6-2/TRBV6-3
CDR3: CASSTGTRGTSTDTQYF

length: 14
J: TRBJ1-2
V: TRBV19
CDR3: CASSEGDSNYGYTF

length: 11
J: TRBJ2-1
V: TRBV25-1
CDR3: CASRAGVEQFF

length: 12
J: TRBJ1-1
V: TRBV30
CDR3: CAWSGGQNEAFF

length: 13
J: TRBJ2-5
V: TRBV12-3/TRBV12-4
CDR3: CASSFSEKETQYF

length: 13
J: TRBJ1-1
V: TRBV7-2
CDR3: CASSFRGGTEAFF

length: 14
J: TRBJ2-7
V: TRBV30
CDR3: CAWSGTGLGDEQYF

length: 15
J: TRBJ2-1
V: TRBV18
CDR3: CASSSRQGAYNEQFF

length: 12
J: TRBJ1-2
V: TRBV29-1
CDR3: CSVETGLYGYTF

length: 15
J: TRBJ1-2
V: TRBV2
CDR3: CARGRVPPGTNGYTF

length: 17
J: TRBJ2-1
V: TRBV19
CDR3: CASSIDSDYLSYNEQFF

length: 17
J: TRBJ1-5
V: TRBV6-1
CDR3: CASSESRLEYGNQPQHF

length: 14
J: TRBJ2-2
V: TRBV6-5
CDR3: CASTRDTYTGELFF

length: 14
J: TRBJ2-3
V: TRBV19
CDR3: CASSSQGESDTQYF

length: 17
J: TRBJ2-1
V: TRBV3-1/TRBV3-2
CDR3: CASSTRDFSGRAWEQFF

length: 15
J: TRBJ2-5
V: TRBV19
CDR3: CASSTGTGGMKTQYF

length: 17
J: TRBJ2-3
V: TRBV11-3
CDR3: CASSLGRGEPATDTQYF

length: 15
J: TRBJ2-7
V: TRBV4-1
CDR3: CASSQAGGGNYEQYF

length: 15
J: TRBJ1-5
V: TRBV19
CDR3: CASSPGGAVGQPQHF

length: 15
J: TRBJ1-1
V: TRBV6-6
CDR3: CASSYLMGLDTEAFF

length: 15
J: TRBJ1-2
V: TRBV7-9
CDR3: CASSSNHQASYGYTF

length: 14
J: TRBJ1-1
V: TRBV19
CDR3: CASSRDGEDTEAFF

length: 13
J: TRBJ1-1
V: TRBV7-9
CDR3: CASSLDQGTEAFF

length: 15
J: TRBJ2-2
V: TRBV5-6
CDR3: CASNKLRGWTGELFF

length: 15
J: TRBJ2-3
V: TRBV6-5
CDR3: CASNQAGGPTDTQYF

length: 14
J: TRBJ2-1
V: TRBV10-2
CDR3: CASSETSSYNEQFF

length: 13
J: TRBJ1-3
V: TRBV30
CDR3: CAWSKGPGNTIYF

length: 15
J: TRBJ2-7
V: TRBV5-1
CDR3: CASSLAIGGFSEQYF

length: 13
J: TRBJ1-6
V: TRBV25-1
CDR3: CASGRDTLSPLHF

length: 16
J: TRBJ1-2
V: TRBV6-5
CDR3: CASSYSEPQQNYGYTF

length: 15
J: TRBJ2-7
V: TRBV9
CDR3: CASSVDPSGTYEQYF

length: 12
J: TRBJ1-2
V: TRBV6-5
CDR3: CASTGYDYGYTF

length: 15
J: TRBJ1-6
V: TRBV9
CDR3: CASAGASSYNSPLHF

length: 13
J: TRBJ2-3
V: TRBV3-1/TRBV3-2
CDR3: CASGAGDTDTQYF